This T cell receptor (beta chain) appears in the sequencing data of a study of T cell responses to AZD1222 COVID-19 vaccine (dated by TCRdb to the early 2020s). Background on the whole study: Because spike-specific TCR depth and breadth did not differ between the two schedules, AZD1222 recipients who got a second dose at roughly 4 weeks were pooled with those who got a second dose at roughly 12 weeks. TCR sequencing covered some 250 trial participants: 200 to 210 given two doses of AZD1222 and some 25 given two doses of MenACWY control vaccine. Trial participants were enrolled into age subgroups of 18-55, 56-69 and 70-plus years, which contained around 150, 29 and 61 TCR-sequenced participants, respectively.

Spanning cysteine to phenylalanine, the CDR3 consists of 14 amino acids. The kept DNA is CDR3 alone, 42 bases in frame from the first base. V is trimmed back by 7 bases and J by 7 bases, and the junction contains 6 bases that no gene match accounts for. The germline V gene (reference sequence) yields LNHDA for CDR1 and SQIVND for CDR2. The CDR3 regions of human TCRbeta chains were analyzed by immunosequencing. The published analysis was carried out like this. TCRs in the repertoires were compared against a reference library of SARS-CoV-2-specific TCRs that had been generated with the MIRA antigen-specificity platform. Breadth was defined as the fraction of unique TCRs that were SARS-CoV-2-associated. Depth was defined as the fraction of total T cells that were SARS-CoV-2-associated. Using the MIRA data, every spike-specific TCR was mapped to the spike region that the TCR reacted to and assigned to either a CD4 or a CD8 class. Log10-transformed breadth and depth values were compared by one-way ANOVA with Sidak's multiple comparisons tests. TCRdb obtained this table from immuneACCESS and retained in-frame rearrangements with V and J assigned. These tables miss some clones; where compared with another copy, unresolved V genes account for less than half of the shortfall, and the remainder is unexplained. The V and J calls and clone size come from that table; D and trimming were worked out from the DNA. A total of 85,000 to 90,000 clones appear in this sample, 88% of them only once. Of the sample, around 5.5% falls within the top ten clones.

As to this clone: The antigen this receptor binds is unknown. No qualities accompany the bases; no much larger clone lies one base away.

The sample's time point label, in plain terms: baseline before first vaccination. Vaccinee samples came from UK trials COV001 and COV002, including a single-blind randomized controlled phase 2/3 trial of AZD1222 (ChAdOx1 nCoV-19) in healthy adults. For TCRbeta chain sequencing, PBMC samples were collected from trial participants at day 0 and at day 28 after the second dose. Broader findings and caveats from the paper: Most participants were white British and females outnumbered males, and the authors suggested that clonal diversity may have been underestimated. The whole spike protein was spanned by vaccine-associated CD4 TCRs, and dominant responses were seen in regions 160-218 and 743-854. Because no day 14 peak-response samples were available, repertoires were characterized only after the peak T cell response. Conclusions about previously exposed vaccinees are limited because only six or seven AZD1222 recipients were SARS-CoV-2 seropositive at baseline. A significant rise in spike-specific TCR breadth and depth was observed after two AZD1222 doses relative to day 0 and relative to MenACWY recipients. Reportedly, almost half of the unique spike-specific TCRs recognized epitopes lying outside the regions that are mutated in the B.1.351 and B.1.1.7 variants. The 56-69-year group was small, and its depth increase did not reach significance, likely because of low power.

The specimen was peripheral blood, collected on day 0 of AZD1222 vaccination. The origin of this receptor is an adult in good health. The chain was built from TRBV19 and TRBJ1-6; 8 nucleotides in the junction match TRBD1. The DNA reads TGTGCCAGTACCGCGACAGGGGTCAATTCACCCCTCCACTTT. This gives the protein CASTATGVNSPLHF.